Shown below are 23 T cell receptor beta chains from a single sample sequenced in a study of blood T cell repertoires in COVID-19. Assay used: immunoSEQ multiplex PCR; TCRdb lists only in-frame clones, some missing. The sample yields about 230,000 clones, about 88% seen once. The material sequenced was peripheral blood. These receptors all come from a man aged 40-49 years with acute or convalescent COVID-19.

V and J are TRBV18 and TRBJ1-5; tentative D call: TRBD1 (5 bases). The CDR3 is 14 amino acids. CDR1 is KGHSH, CDR2 LQKENI, per germline. Trimming took off 3 bases at V and 5 bases at J, with 11 bases between the two ends. The CDR3 spells CASSPSRVDQPQHF. The CDR3 nucleotides are TGTGCCAGCTCACCCAGCAGGGTCGATCAGCCCCAGCATTTT. Based on the CDR3 plus reference TRBV18 and TRBJ1-5, the full variable domain is NAGVMQNPRHLVRRRGQEARLRCSPMKGHSHVYWYRQLPEEGLKFMVYLQKENIIDESGMPKERFSAEFPKEGPSILRIQQVVRGDSAAYFCASSPSRVDQPQHFGDGTRLSIL.

J is TRBJ1-1 and V is TRBV9; D gene ambiguous. From germline, CDR1 is SGDLS and CDR2 YYNGEE. Trimming took off 4 bases at V and 8 bases at J, with 15 bases between the two ends. The CDR3 is 13 amino acids. The CDR3 bases are TGTGCCAGCAGCTCCCCGATCGGGGAAGAAGCTTTCTTT. This translates into CASSSPIGEEAFF.

The chain carries TRBV27 and TRBJ1-2, with 10 bases fitting TRBD1. The V and J ends lost 3 bases and 10 bases, in that order; junction bases with no gene match: 8. Germline V gives CDR1 MNHEY, CDR2 SMNVEV (reference sequence). The CDR3 is 14 amino acids. The CDR3 bases are TGTGCCAGCAGTTTGGGACAGGGGCTCGCGATCTACACCTTC. Translated: CASSLGQGLAIYTF.

This clone was seen more than once but under ten times. At one end, the junction sequence differs from germline, possibly due to a read error. V usage is TRBV5-8 and J usage is TRBJ1-1, with D perhaps TRBD1 (5 bases). The CDR3 length is 12 residues. Germline V gene data show CDR1 as SGHTS and CDR2 as YDEGEE. The CDR3 is CASSLGSTAPNF. The CDR3 region has the DNA TGTGCCAGCAGCTTGGGGTCGACAGCTCCTAACTTT.

The chain carries TRBV12-5 and TRBJ2-7; D might be TRBD2 (5 bases). Germline CDR1 reads LGHNT; CDR2 reads FRNRAP. CDR3 size: 14 residues. Trimming left V 1 base short and J 1 base short, with 8 bases between. The CDR3 spells CASGLGGRSYEQYF. The CDR3 bases are TGTGCTAGTGGTTTGGGCGGGCGATCCTACGAGCAGTACTTC.

The chain uses TRBV18 and TRBJ1-1; D possibly corresponds to TRBD1 (5 bases). The CDR3 is 13 residues long. Trimming removed 4 bases at V and 3 bases at J, with 9 bases between. CDR1 is KGHSH and CDR2 is LQKENI in the germline V gene. This chain's CDR3 is CASSQGLDTEAFF. The CDR3 DNA reads TGTGCCAGCTCACAGGGGCTGGACACTGAAGCTTTCTTT.

The count of this clone is one. The chain couples TRBV11-3 to TRBJ2-3; D ambiguous. This CDR3 comprises 12 residues. Trimming removed 5 bases at V and 3 bases at J, with 6 bases between. Germline lookup yields CDR1 SGHNT and CDR2 YENEEA. The CDR3, as DNA: TGTGCCAGCAGCCAGGCGACAGATACGCAGTATTTT. Protein: CASSQATDTQYF.

This chain connects TRBV12-3 or TRBV12-4 to TRBJ2-1; the D gene is possibly TRBD2 (7 bases). V was trimmed by 7 bases and J by 2 bases, leaving 9 bases between them. This CDR3 is 13 amino acids long. The CDR3 reads CASNGGPYNEQFF. CDR3 sequence (DNA): TGTGCCAGCAACGGGGGGCCCTACAATGAGCAGTTCTTC.

The V gene is TRBV5-6, the J gene TRBJ2-1; 7 bases map to TRBD1. Trimming removed 0 bases from V and 2 bases from J; junction bases left unmatched: 8. This CDR3 comprises 17 residues. Germline loops: CDR1 SGHDT, CDR2 YYEEEE. Here the CDR3 reads CASSLAWVQGPYNEQFF. CDR3 nucleotide sequence: TGTGCCAGCAGCTTGGCCTGGGTACAGGGGCCCTACAATGAGCAGTTCTTC.

This sequence joins TRBV5-4 and TRBJ2-3; TRBD2 aligns across 10 bases. The germline V gene has CDR1 SGHNT and CDR2 YYREEE (reference sequence). The CDR3 spans 17 residues. The junction had 6 bases not matched to a gene; V was cut back by 0 bases and J by 2 bases. As DNA, the CDR3 is TGTGCCAGCAGCTTGGGAGCGGGGGGGCCTTACACAGATACGCAGTATTTT. It is translated as CASSLGAGGPYTDTQYF.

V gene TRBV30 combines with J gene TRBJ1-1, with D uncertain. Germline V gene data show CDR1 as GTSNPN and CDR2 as SVGIG (reference sequence). V lost 0 bases to trimming and J lost 1 base, with 12 bases between them. This CDR3 region has 15 residues. CDR3 bases: TGTGCCTGGAGTGTAGGATCAGCGAAGAACACTGAAGCTTTCTTT. Protein sequence: CAWSVGSAKNTEAFF.

This clone was observed once. Other DNA sequences in the same sample also yield this CDR3. The chain combines TRBV12-3 or TRBV12-4 with TRBJ1-2; D is perhaps TRBD1 (5 bases). The V gene lost 0 bases and the J gene lost 5 bases, with 7 bases spanning the gap. This CDR3 region has 13 residues. Written as DNA, the CDR3 is TGTGCCAGCAGTTTAGCGGGGGGGTATGGCTACACCTTC. This codes for CASSLAGGYGYTF.

This rearrangement joins TRBV25-1 to TRBJ2-2; tentatively, D is TRBD1 (5 bases). The CDR3 consists of 13 residues. Looked up from germline, CDR1 is MGHDK and CDR2 is SYGVNS. With 6 bases removed from V and 4 bases from J, the gap between germline ends came to 9 bases. CDR3 sequence (DNA): TGTGCCAGCAGGCAACAGGTCACCGGGGAGCTGTTTTTT. Amino acid sequence: CASRQQVTGELFF.

CDR3 sequence reads: CASSPGGTNEKLFF. CDR3 DNA sequence: TGCGCCAGCAGCCCAGGGGGAACTAATGAAAAACTGTTTTTT. The rearrangement uses TRBV5-1 and TRBJ1-4; TRBD1 matches at 7 bases. Trimming at V came to 4 bases and at J to 1 base, leaving 1 base not matched to a gene. The germline gives CDR1 SGHRS, CDR2 YFSETQ. This CDR3 has 14 residues.

V and J are TRBV12-1 and TRBJ1-4; TRBD1, as called in the table, went unchecked against the DNA. TRBV12-1 is classified as a pseudogene. The CDR3 has 19 amino acids. As DNA, the CDR3 is TGTGCCAGCAGCTATAGATTCCGCCGGGACAGGGGAACTAATGAAAAACTGTTTTTT. This translates into CASSYRFRRDRGTNEKLFF.

The genes are TRBV11-2 and TRBJ2-3, with TRBD2 as a possible D gene (6 bases). Germline V gene lookup returns CDR1 SGHAT and CDR2 FQNNGV. The V and J ends lost 5 bases and 5 bases respectively, with 8 bases between them. This CDR3 has 12 amino acids. The CDR3 sequence: CASSMGGDTQYF. In DNA form, the CDR3 reads TGTGCCAGCAGCATGGGAGGAGATACGCAGTATTTT.

Points on this clone: The identical CDR3 is also encoded by other nucleotide sequences in the sample. The chain links TRBV3-1 (or the pseudogene TRBV3-2) to TRBJ1-5; the D is unclear. The CDR3 is 13 residues long. Deletions cut 1 base from V and 4 bases from J, with 5 bases between. CDR1 is LGHDT, CDR2 YNNKEL, per germline (reference sequence). The CDR3 protein is CASSQGLNQPQHF. The CDR3 DNA follows: TGTGCCAGCAGCCAAGGTCTTAATCAGCCCCAGCATTTT.

V usage is TRBV24-1 and J usage is TRBJ1-5; D is unresolved. Germline V lookup: CDR1 KGHDR, CDR2 SFDVKD. The CDR3 length is 13 residues. V was cut by 3 bases and J by 7 bases, with 9 bases left in between. CDR3 DNA sequence: TGTGCCACCAGTGATCCCCCGGGACAGCCCCAGCATTTT. This encodes CATSDPPGQPQHF.

The chain uses TRBV29-1 and TRBJ2-3; 8 nucleotides align to TRBD2. The V segment lost 7 bases and the J segment 3 bases; nucleotides outside the gene matches: 6. Per germline, CDR1 SQVTM and CDR2 ANQGSEA. The CDR3 runs 13 residues. CDR3 sequence (DNA): TGCAGCGGTAGCGGGGCTATAACAGATACGCAGTATTTT. Its translation is CSGSGAITDTQYF.

A single count supports this clone. CDR3 nucleotides: TGTGCCAGCAGTGAATTTGGGACAGGGATCGTGTACACTGAAGCTTTCTTT. This translates into CASSEFGTGIVYTEAFF. This chain joins TRBV6-1 and TRBJ1-1, with TRBD1 matching 9 bases. The V gene's germline CDR1 is MNHNS and CDR2 SASEGT. The CDR3 is 17 residues long. V was pared by 2 bases and J by 3 bases, with 10 bases of the junction left unmatched.

This chain uses TRBV25-1 with TRBJ1-5; D not resolved. The germline gives CDR1 MGHDK, CDR2 SYGVNS. V was trimmed by 2 bases and J by 0 bases, leaving 5 bases between them. The CDR3 extends over 14 amino acids. Here the CDR3 DNA reads TGTGCCAGCAGTGAAGCCAGTAGCAATCAGCCCCAGCATTTT. The encoded protein is CASSEASSNQPQHF. Combining the CDR3 with reference TRBV25-1 and TRBJ1-5 gives the whole variable domain EADIYQTPRYLVIGTGKKITLECSQTMGHDKMYWYQQDPGMELHLIHYSYGVNSTEKGDLSSESTVSRIRTEHFPLTLESARPSHTSQYLCASSEASSNQPQHFGDGTRLSIL.

The chain recombines TRBV5-1 with TRBJ1-3; TRBD1 aligns across 9 bases. Germline-derived CDR1 and CDR2 are SGHRS and YFSETQ. This CDR3 is 15 amino acids long. J lost 3 bases, V lost 4 bases, and 5 bases had no gene match. The CDR3 sequence is CASSGGQGYGNTIYF. As DNA, the CDR3 is TGCGCCAGCAGCGGGGGACAGGGATATGGAAACACCATATATTTT.

The gene calls are TRBV7-9 and TRBJ2-6, with a weak D call TRBD1 (5 bases). The length of the CDR3 is 16 residues. Per the germline V gene, CDR1 is SEHNR and CDR2 is FQNEAQ (reference sequence). The V end lost 6 bases, the J end lost 0 bases, and 12 bases lay between the germline ends. CDR3: CASSPTAVSGANVLTF. CDR3 nucleotides: TGTGCCAGCAGTCCGACAGCAGTCTCTGGGGCCAACGTCCTGACTTTC.